In this sample, the clone carrying this TCR beta chain turned up a few times. The data derive from a study of identical twins. TCRdb passed the 5' RACE reads through MiXCR, listing each CDR3 protein once. The table has roughly 190,000 distinct CDR3 sequences, approximately 16% seen once. The CDR3 extends over 14 amino acids. CDR1 is SGHRS, CDR2 YFSETQ, per germline. Deletions cut 0 bases from V and 3 bases from J, with 10 bases between. These records were also assigned to another study, of T cells expressing NK-cell markers. Turning to that study: Source material for TCR beta repertoires consisted of sorted CD3+CD56+NKG2C+, CD3+CD56+NKG2C- and CD3+CD56-NKG2C+ T cells.

J is TRBJ2-7 and V is TRBV5-1; the D gene is possibly TRBD1 (6 bases). The sequencing input was CD8+ T cells sorted from blood. The origin of this receptor is a woman under 30 in good health. In DNA form, the CDR3 reads TGCGCCAGCAGCTTGGTACAGGGATTCTACGAGCAGTACTTC. It is translated as CASSLVQGFYEQYF.